This T cell receptor beta chain was identified in a study of blood T cell repertoires in COVID-19. The CDR3 is 14 amino acids. Trimming cost V 2 bases and J 10 bases, with 14 bases left between them. The germline CDR1 and CDR2 sequences are SGHDN and FVKESK. Repertoires were generated with immunoSEQ multiplex PCR, while TCRdb's copy carries only in-frame clones and drops some. Of around 64,000 clones listed, 82% were seen once; the top ten hold roughly 13%. This rearrangement joins TRBV14 to TRBJ1-4, with a possible D match to TRBD1 (5 bases). The origin of this receptor is a human donor in a cohort sampled during active COVID-19. The sequencing sample was made of peripheral blood. The CDR3 DNA follows: TGTGCCAGCAGCCAAAGGGACTTACGTGGAAAACTGTTTTTT. Protein product: CASSQRDLRGKLFF.